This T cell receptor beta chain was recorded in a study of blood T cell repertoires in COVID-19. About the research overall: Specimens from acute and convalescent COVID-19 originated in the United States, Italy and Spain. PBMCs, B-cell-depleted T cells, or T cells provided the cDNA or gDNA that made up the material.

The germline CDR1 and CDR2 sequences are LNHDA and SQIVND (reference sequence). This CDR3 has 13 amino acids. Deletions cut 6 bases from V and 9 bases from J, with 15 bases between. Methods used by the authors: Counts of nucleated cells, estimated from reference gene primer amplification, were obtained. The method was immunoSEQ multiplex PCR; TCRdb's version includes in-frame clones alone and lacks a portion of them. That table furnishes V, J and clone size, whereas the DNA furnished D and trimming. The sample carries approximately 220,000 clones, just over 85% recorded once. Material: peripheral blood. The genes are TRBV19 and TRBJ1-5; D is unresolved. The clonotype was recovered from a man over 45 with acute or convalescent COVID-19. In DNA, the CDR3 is TGTGCCAGTAGCTTACGGTCCCCAGGGCCCCAGCATTTT. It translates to CASSLRSPGPQHF. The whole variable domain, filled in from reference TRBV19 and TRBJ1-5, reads DGGITQSPKYLFRKEGQNVTLSCEQNLNHDAMYWYRQDPGQGLRLIYYSQIVNDFQKGDIAEGYSVSREKKESFPLTVTSAQKNPTAFYLCASSLRSPGPQHFGDGTRLSIL.